The T cell receptor beta chain under discussion was sequenced for a study of CD8+CD57+ T cells in acquired aplastic anemia. Across the whole study: Sorting CD4+ and CD8+ cells gave DNA averaging approximately 3 ug.

Germline loops: CDR1 SGHAT, CDR2 FQNNGV. Trimming took 7 bases from V and 2 from J, leaving 8 bases between them. There are 12 residues in the CDR3. Patients chosen for sequencing had CD8+CD57+ cells that had expanded, as shown by flow cytometry. The template for TCR beta VDJ and CDR3 sequence profiling was genomic DNA. One entry per CDR3 protein, called by TCRdb with MiXCR from the reads. The table shows approximately 57,000 distinct CDR3 sequences, with approximately 54% occurring only once. The chain joins TRBV11-2 to TRBJ2-5; D is uncertain. The sequence was obtained from a human donor with aplastic anemia. Sequencing was performed on sorted CD4+, CD8+, or CD8+CD57+ T cells (not recorded which) from PBMCs. The CDR3 here is CASNNLQETQYF. CDR3 nucleotides: TGTGCCAGCAACAATCTTCAAGAGACCCAGTACTTC.